Each of the 2 T cell receptor beta chains below was sequenced from the same sample in a study of CXCR3-negative and CXCR3-positive naive CD8 T cells. The libraries of TRB cDNA were constructed through 5' RACE using UMI labels. Following a re-call of the 5' RACE reads, TCRdb has one entry per CDR3 protein and lacks DNA. The listing records 50,000 to 65,000 distinct CDR3 sequences. The antigens these receptors bind are not known. General study findings and limits: CXCR3-expressing naive cells carried TRB CDR3s more hydrophobic than those of CXCR3-negative naive cells.

Sequences were obtained from naive CXCR3+ CD8+ T cells from blood. Subset of the sample: CD45RO-CCR7+CD27+CD95- naive CD8+ T cells expressing CXCR3 (TNR3+). These receptors all come from a human donor in good health. Some clones in this sample may be carry-over from other donors' samples.

The gene calls are TRBV7-9 and TRBJ2-7; TCRdb names TRBD1, which stays unverified in the absence of DNA. The CDR3 loop spans 12 amino acids. CDR1 is SEHNR, CDR2 FQNEAQ, per germline (reference sequence). This chain's CDR3 is CASSRQPSEQYF.

The rearrangement links TRBV6-5 to TRBJ2-6. The CDR3 covers 14 residues. In germline, CDR1 is MNHEY, CDR2 SVGAGI. Here the CDR3 reads CASSYSSGANVLTF.